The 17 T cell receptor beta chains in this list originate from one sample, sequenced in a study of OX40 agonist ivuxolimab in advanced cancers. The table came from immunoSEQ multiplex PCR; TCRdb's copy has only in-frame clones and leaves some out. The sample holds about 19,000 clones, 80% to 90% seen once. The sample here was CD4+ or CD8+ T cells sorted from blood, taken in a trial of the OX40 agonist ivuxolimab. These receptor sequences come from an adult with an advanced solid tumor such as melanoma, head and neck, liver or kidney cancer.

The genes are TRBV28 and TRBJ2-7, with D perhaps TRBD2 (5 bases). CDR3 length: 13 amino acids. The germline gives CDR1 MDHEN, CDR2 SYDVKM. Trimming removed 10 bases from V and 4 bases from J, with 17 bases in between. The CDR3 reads CATRSGLLYEQYF. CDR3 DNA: TGTGCCACCCGGTCGGGATTGCTGTACGAGCAGTACTTC.

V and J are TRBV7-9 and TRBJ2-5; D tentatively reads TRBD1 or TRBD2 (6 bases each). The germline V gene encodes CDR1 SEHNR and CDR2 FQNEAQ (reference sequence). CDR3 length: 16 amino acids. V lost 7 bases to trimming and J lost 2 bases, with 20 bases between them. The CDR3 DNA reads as TGTGCCAGCACCACTAACGGGGGCGCGAGGCAAGAGACCCAGTACTTC. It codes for CASTTNGGARQETQYF.

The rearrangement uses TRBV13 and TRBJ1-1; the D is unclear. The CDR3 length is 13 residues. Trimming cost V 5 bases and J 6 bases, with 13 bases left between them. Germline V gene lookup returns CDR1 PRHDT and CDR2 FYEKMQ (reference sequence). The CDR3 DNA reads TGTGCCAGCAGCCCGCGGAGAGGGCCTGAAGCTTTCTTT. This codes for CASSPRRGPEAFF.

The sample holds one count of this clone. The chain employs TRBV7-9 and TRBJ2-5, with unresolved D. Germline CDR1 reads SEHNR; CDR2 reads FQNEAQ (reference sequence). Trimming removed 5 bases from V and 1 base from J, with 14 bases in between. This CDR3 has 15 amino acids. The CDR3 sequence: CASSHRTEPQETQYF. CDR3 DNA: TGTGCCAGCAGCCATCGGACGGAGCCCCAAGAGACCCAGTACTTC. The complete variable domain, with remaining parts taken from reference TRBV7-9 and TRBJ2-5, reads DTGVSQNPRHKITKRGQNVTFRCDPISEHNRLYWYRQTLGQGPEFLTYFQNEAQLEKSRLLSDRFSAERPKGSFSTLEIQRTEQGDSAMYLCASSHRTEPQETQYFGPGTRLLVL.

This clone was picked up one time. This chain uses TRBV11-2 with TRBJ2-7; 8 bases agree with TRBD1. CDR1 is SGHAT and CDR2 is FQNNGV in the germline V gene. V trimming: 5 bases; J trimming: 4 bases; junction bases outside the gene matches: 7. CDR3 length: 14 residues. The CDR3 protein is CASSRGTGRYEQYF. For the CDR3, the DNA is TGTGCCAGCAGCCGAGGGACAGGACGGTACGAGCAGTACTTC.

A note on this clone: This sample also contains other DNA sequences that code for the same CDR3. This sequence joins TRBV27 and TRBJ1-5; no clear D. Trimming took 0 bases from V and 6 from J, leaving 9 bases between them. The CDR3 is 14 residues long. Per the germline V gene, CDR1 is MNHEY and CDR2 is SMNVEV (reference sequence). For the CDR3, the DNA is TGTGCCAGCAGTTTATCCCGGCGGGGTCAGCCCCAGCATTTT. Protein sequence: CASSLSRRGQPQHF.

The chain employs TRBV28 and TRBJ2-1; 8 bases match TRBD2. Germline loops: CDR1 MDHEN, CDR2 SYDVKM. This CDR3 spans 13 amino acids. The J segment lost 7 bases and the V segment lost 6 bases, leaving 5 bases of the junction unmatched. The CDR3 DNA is TGTGCCAGCAGCCCTCGCGGGGGGAATGAGCAGTTCTTC. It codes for CASSPRGGNEQFF.

CDR3 region: CASRGRGGYTF. The DNA of the CDR3 is TGTGCCAGCCGGGGCCGCGGGGGCTACACCTTC. The chain has TRBV9 and TRBJ1-2; weak D call: TRBD1 (5 bases). Per the germline V gene, CDR1 is SGDLS and CDR2 is YYNGEE. The V end was cut by 7 bases, the J end by 8 bases, with 12 bases between. The CDR3 runs 11 residues.

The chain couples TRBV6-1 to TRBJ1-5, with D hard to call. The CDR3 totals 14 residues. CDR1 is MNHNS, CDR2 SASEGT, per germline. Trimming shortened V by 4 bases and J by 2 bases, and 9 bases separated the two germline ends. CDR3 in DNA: TGTGCCAGCAGTGGAGCGAATCGCAATCAGCCCCAGCATTTT. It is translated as CASSGANRNQPQHF.

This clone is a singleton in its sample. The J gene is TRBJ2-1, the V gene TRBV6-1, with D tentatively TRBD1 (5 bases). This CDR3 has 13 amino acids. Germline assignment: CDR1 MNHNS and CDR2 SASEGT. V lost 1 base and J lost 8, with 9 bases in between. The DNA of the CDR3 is TGTGCCAGCAGTGAAGTGGGGCATGATGAGCAGTTCTTC. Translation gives CASSEVGHDEQFF.

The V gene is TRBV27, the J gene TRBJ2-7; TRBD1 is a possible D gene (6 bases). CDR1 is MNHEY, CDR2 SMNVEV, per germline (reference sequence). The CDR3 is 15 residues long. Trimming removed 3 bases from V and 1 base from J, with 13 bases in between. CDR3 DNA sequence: TGTGCCAGCAGTTTGGAGAGGGGGTTTTCCTACGAGCAGTACTTC. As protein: CASSLERGFSYEQYF.

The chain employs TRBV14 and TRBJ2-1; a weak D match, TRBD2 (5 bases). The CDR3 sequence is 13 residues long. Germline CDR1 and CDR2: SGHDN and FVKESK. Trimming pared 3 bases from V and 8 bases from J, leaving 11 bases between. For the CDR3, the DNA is TGTGCCAGCAGCCAGGGAGTGTTAGATGAGCAGTTCTTC. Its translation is CASSQGVLDEQFF. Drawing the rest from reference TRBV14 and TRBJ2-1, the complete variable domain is EAGVTQFPSHSVIEKGQTVTLRCDPISGHDNLYWYRRVMGKEIKFLLHFVKESKQDESGMPNNRFLAERTGGTYSTLKVQPAELEDSGVYFCASSQGVLDEQFFGPGTRLTVL.

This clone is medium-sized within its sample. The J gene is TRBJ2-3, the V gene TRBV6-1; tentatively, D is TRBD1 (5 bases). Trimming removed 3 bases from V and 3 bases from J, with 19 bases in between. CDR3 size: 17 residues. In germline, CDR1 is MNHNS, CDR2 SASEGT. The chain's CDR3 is CASSELPVGLTTDTQYF. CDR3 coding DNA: TGTGCCAGCAGTGAGCTTCCGGTGGGGCTTACTACAGATACGCAGTATTTT.

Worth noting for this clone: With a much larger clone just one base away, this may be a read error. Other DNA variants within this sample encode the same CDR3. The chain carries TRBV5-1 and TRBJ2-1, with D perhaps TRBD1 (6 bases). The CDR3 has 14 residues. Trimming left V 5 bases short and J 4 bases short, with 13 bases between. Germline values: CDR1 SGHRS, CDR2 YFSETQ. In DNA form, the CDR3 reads TGCGCCAGCAGTCCCGGAACAGGGTACAATGAGCAGTTCTTC. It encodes CASSPGTGYNEQFF.

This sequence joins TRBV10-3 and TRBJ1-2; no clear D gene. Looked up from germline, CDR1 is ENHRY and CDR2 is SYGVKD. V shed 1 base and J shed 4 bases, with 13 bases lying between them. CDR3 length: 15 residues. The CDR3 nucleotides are TGTGCCATCAGTGAGTTAGGTAGAGGCGGCTATGGCTACACCTTC. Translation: CAISELGRGGYGYTF.

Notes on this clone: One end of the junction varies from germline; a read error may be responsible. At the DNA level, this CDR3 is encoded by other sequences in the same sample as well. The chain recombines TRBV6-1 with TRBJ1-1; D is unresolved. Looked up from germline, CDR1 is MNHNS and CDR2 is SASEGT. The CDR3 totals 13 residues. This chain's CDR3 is CATSMAMNTEAFF. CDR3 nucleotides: TGTGCCACCAGCATGGCCATGAATACTGAAGCTTTCTTT.

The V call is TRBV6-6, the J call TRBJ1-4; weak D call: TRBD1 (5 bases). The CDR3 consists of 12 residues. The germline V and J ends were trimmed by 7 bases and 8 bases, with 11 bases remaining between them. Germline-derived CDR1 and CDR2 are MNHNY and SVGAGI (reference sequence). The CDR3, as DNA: TGTGCCAGCACCAGGGCAGGCGAAAAACTGTTTTTT. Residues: CASTRAGEKLFF.